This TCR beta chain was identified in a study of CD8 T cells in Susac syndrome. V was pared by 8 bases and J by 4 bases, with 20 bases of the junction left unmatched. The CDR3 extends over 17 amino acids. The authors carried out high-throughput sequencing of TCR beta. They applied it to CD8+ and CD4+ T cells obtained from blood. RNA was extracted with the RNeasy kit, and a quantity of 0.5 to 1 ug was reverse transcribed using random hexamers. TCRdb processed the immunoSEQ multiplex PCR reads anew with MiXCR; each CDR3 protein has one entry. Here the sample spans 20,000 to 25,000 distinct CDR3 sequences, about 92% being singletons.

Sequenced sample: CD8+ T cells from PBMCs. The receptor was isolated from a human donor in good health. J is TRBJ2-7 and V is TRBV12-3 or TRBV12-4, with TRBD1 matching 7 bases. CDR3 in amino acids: CASGTRIDRDPQYEQYF. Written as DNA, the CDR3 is TGTGCCAGCGGGACCCGTATAGACAGGGACCCGCAGTACGAGCAGTACTTC.